This TCR beta chain stems from a study of T cells in Graves' hyperthyroidism and ophthalmopathy. Study-level background: Any treatment followed the collection of peripheral blood at initial diagnosis.

TCR beta CDR3 region amplification was performed from RNA transcripts. TCR CDR3 underwent first-round RT-PCR with the HTBI primer set. TCRdb ran MiXCR on the multiplex PCR reads and lists one entry per CDR3 protein. The sample records approximately 720,000 distinct CDR3 sequences, roughly a sixth being singletons. Any symptoms of ophthalmopathy came after the first hyperthyroidism diagnosis, from which the blood sample dates. Trimming pared 1 base from V and 0 bases from J, leaving 12 bases between. The CDR3 is 16 residues long. The germline gives CDR1 MGHRA, CDR2 YSYEKL. The chain employs TRBV4-1 and TRBJ1-1, with TRBD1 as a possible D gene (6 bases). The receptor's source is a woman aged 50 to 60 with Graves' hyperthyroidism that later progressed to Graves' ophthalmopathy. Sequenced sample: blood. CDR3 residues: CASSQGTAKMNTEAFF. The CDR3 nucleotides read TGCGCCAGCAGCCAAGGGACAGCTAAGATGAACACTGAAGCTTTCTTT.